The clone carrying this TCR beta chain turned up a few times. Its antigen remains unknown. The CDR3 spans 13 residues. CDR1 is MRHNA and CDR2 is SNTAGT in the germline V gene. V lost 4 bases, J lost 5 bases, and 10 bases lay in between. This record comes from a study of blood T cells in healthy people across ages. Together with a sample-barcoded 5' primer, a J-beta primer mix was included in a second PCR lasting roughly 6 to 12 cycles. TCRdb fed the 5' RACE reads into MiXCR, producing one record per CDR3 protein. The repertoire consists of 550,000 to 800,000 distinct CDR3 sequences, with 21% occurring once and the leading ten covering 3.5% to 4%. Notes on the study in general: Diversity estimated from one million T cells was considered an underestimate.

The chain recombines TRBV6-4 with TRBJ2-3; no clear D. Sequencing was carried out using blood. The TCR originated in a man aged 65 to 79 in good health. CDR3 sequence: CASSVRWGDTQYF. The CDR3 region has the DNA TGTGCCAGCAGTGTCCGATGGGGAGATACGCAGTATTTT.